The source of this T cell receptor beta chain is a study of metastatic and nonmetastatic thyroid tumors. Background on the study: Where malignant and benign thyroid patients were concerned, repertoires were compared across blood and tumor or nodule tissue.

No patient received treatment before thyroid surgery. Study-wide results and limits: Benign nodules were reported to have significantly lower TCR beta diversity than malignant thyroid tumors, in blood and tumor.

Germline CDR1 and CDR2: LGHDT and YNNKEL (reference sequence). The CDR3 covers 14 residues. This clone was recorded a few times. Its antigen is unknown. One end of the junction is discordant with germline, which a read error may explain. Other DNA sequences in the same sample also yield this CDR3. Authors' data handling: Variation in CDR3 across clinicopathological groups served as the basis for constructing a distant-metastasis classifier in papillary thyroid cancer. TCRdb used MiXCR to call clones anew from the PCR reads. These V and J calls derive from TCRdb rather than the authors' analysis. This sample has roughly 30,000 clones, with 18% found just once.

The J gene is TRBJ1-2, the V gene TRBV3-1; no firm D call. The clonotype originates from a female donor with papillary thyroid cancer or a benign thyroid nodule (not recorded which). Some clones in this sample may be carry-over from other donors' samples. The sequencing input was blood. DNA of the CDR3: TGCGCCAACAGCCCCCTCTTATCGACGCTAGGCTACACCTTC. It is translated as CANSPLLSTLGYTF.